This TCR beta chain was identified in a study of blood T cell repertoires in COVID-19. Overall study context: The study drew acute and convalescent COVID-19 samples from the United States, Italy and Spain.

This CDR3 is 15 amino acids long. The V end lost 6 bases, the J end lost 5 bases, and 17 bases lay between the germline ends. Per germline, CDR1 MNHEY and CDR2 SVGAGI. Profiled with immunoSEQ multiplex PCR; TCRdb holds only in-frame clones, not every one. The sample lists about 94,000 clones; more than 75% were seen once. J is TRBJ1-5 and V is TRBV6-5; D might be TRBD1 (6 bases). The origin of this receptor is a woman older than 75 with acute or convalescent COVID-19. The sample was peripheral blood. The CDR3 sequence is CASRPGAEKYQPQHF. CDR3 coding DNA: TGTGCCAGCAGACCAGGGGCCGAAAAATATCAGCCCCAGCATTTT.